The 30 T cell receptor beta chains below were found in one sample sequenced in a study of blood T cell repertoires in COVID-19. Sequenced by immunoSEQ multiplex PCR; TCRdb stores in-frame clones only, minus some. The sample carries roughly 77,000 clones, 79% recorded once. Material: peripheral blood. These TCRs come from a man aged 55-75 years with active or convalescent COVID-19.

This chain joins TRBV2 and TRBJ1-3; D not certain. The CDR3 sequence is 15 residues long. The germline V gene has CDR1 SNHLY and CDR2 FYNNEI. V lost 4 bases to trimming and J lost 4 bases, with 14 bases between them. The CDR3 nucleotides read TGTGCCAGCAGTGCTGAGCAGGTGGCAGGAAACACCATATATTTT. The encoded protein is CASSAEQVAGNTIYF. Drawing the rest from reference TRBV2 and TRBJ1-3, the complete variable domain is EPEVTQTPSHQVTQMGQEVILRCVPISNHLYFYWYRQILGQKVEFLVSFYNNEISEKSEIFDDQFSVERPDGSNFTLKIRSTKLEDSAMYFCASSAEQVAGNTIYFGEGSWLTVV.

This clone was picked up one time. This sequence joins TRBV10-1 and TRBJ2-3, with TRBD1 matching over 9 bases. The CDR3 sequence is 15 residues long. Germline V gene lookup returns CDR1 WNHNN and CDR2 SYGVQD (reference sequence). The V segment lost 6 bases and the J segment 5 bases; nucleotides outside the gene matches: 9. CDR3 amino acids: CASSPLGQGLDTQYF. The CDR3 DNA is TGCGCCAGCAGCCCCTTAGGACAGGGGTTAGATACGCAGTATTTT.

This chain links TRBV3-1 (or the pseudogene TRBV3-2) with TRBJ2-7; 10 nucleotides agree with TRBD2. V lost 0 bases and J lost 7; bases outside the gene matches: 24. Germline CDR1 and CDR2: LGHDT and YNNKEL (reference sequence). CDR3 length equals 21 residues. CDR3 DNA sequence: TGTGCCAGCAGCCAAGAAGGCCCTCTTAGCGGGGGGATCCCGTTCTCAAGGGAGCAGTACTTC. It codes for CASSQEGPLSGGIPFSREQYF.

As to this clone: Other DNA sequences in this specimen translate into the identical CDR3. J is TRBJ1-3 and V is TRBV3-1 (or the pseudogene TRBV3-2), with D possibly being TRBD1 (5 bases). The CDR3 is made up of 15 amino acids. The germline V gene encodes CDR1 LGHDT and CDR2 YNNKEL (reference sequence). The V and J ends lost 0 bases and 3 bases respectively, with 9 bases between them. The CDR3 spells CASSQDRVSGNTIYF. DNA for the CDR3: TGTGCCAGCAGCCAAGACAGGGTTAGTGGAAACACCATATATTTT.

CDR3: CASSPGGGLSINTEAFF. The CDR3 nucleotides are TGTGCCAGCTCGCCCGGGGGGGGGCTAAGTATTAACACTGAAGCTTTCTTT. The V gene is TRBV18, the J gene TRBJ1-1; tentative D call: TRBD1 (6 bases). Germline CDR1 and CDR2: KGHSH and LQKENI. V lost 6 bases and J lost 2, with 22 bases in between. The CDR3 covers 17 residues.

CDR3 residues: CASRGGFRDTQYF. The CDR3 nucleotides are TGTGCCAGCAGAGGGGGTTTCCGGGATACGCAGTATTTT. The chain employs TRBV27 and TRBJ2-3; TRBD1 is a possible D gene (6 bases). The CDR3 is 13 amino acids. Trimming left V 6 bases short and J 6 bases short, with 13 bases between. Germline assignment: CDR1 MNHEY and CDR2 SMNVEV (reference sequence).

The chain carries TRBV24-1 and TRBJ2-7; 9 bases are a match to TRBD1. Looked up from germline, CDR1 is KGHDR and CDR2 is SFDVKD. V was pared by 9 bases and J by 3 bases, with 5 bases of the junction left unmatched. The CDR3 loop spans 13 amino acids. The CDR3 loop is CATSPGQGYEQYF. The CDR3 bases are TGTGCCACCTCCCCGGGACAGGGCTACGAGCAGTACTTC.

The chain joins TRBV7-2 to TRBJ1-4, with 9 nucleotides matching TRBD1. The CDR3 has 17 amino acids. V lost 5 bases and J lost 8; bases outside the gene matches: 15. The germline CDR1 and CDR2 sequences are SGHTA and FQGNSA. This chain's CDR3 is CASSLVPPGQGWEKLFF. As DNA, the CDR3 is TGTGCCAGCAGCCTAGTCCCGCCGGGACAGGGCTGGGAAAAACTGTTTTTT.

This rearrangement joins TRBV18 to TRBJ2-5, with 10 bases lining up with TRBD2. Per germline, CDR1 KGHSH and CDR2 LQKENI. This CDR3 contains 16 residues. After removal of 0 bases from V and 5 bases from J, the junction contained 6 bases not matched to a gene. Here the CDR3 reads CASSPPTSGRRETQYF. The CDR3 DNA reads as TGTGCCAGCTCACCACCGACTAGCGGGCGGAGGGAGACCCAGTACTTC.

The rearrangement joins TRBV5-5 to TRBJ2-7, with 8 bases matching TRBD1. The CDR3 is 14 amino acids. CDR1 SGHKS and CDR2 YYEKEE come from the germline V gene (reference sequence). Unmatched junction bases numbered 1, after V lost 0 bases and J lost 2 bases. In nucleotides, the CDR3 is TGTGCCAGCAGCTTGGTGACAGGGGCCTACGAGCAGTACTTC. Translation gives CASSLVTGAYEQYF. Drawing the rest from reference TRBV5-5 and TRBJ2-7, the complete variable domain is DAGVTQSPTHLIKTRGQQVTLRCSPISGHKSVSWYQQVLGQGPQFIFQYYEKEERGRGNFPDRFSARQFPNYSSELNVNALLLGDSALYLCASSLVTGAYEQYFGPGTRLTVT.

The V and J genes are TRBV28 and TRBJ2-5; weak D call: TRBD2 (6 bases). The V gene's germline CDR1 is MDHEN and CDR2 SYDVKM. Between the trimmed V and J ends, which lost 6 bases and 5 bases, there was a span of 19 bases. This CDR3 comprises 15 residues. The CDR3 is CASRQLGRGWETQYF. CDR3 sequence (DNA): TGTGCCAGCAGGCAACTAGGGCGGGGCTGGGAGACCCAGTACTTC.

The rearrangement joins TRBV5-1 to TRBJ1-5, with 7 bases fitting TRBD1. Losses at the gene ends were 4 bases for V and 6 bases for J; bases not matched to a gene: 10. The CDR3 contains 15 residues. Germline V gives CDR1 SGHRS, CDR2 YFSETQ. CDR3 protein: CASSPDTGAGQPQHF. CDR3 DNA: TGCGCCAGCAGCCCTGATACAGGGGCAGGTCAGCCCCAGCATTTT.

Regarding this clone: The same CDR3 arises from other DNA sequences in this sample as well. The V gene is TRBV5-1, the J gene TRBJ1-6; D is undetermined. The CDR3 covers 16 residues. Trimming removed 0 bases from V and 0 bases from J, with 7 bases in between. CDR1 and CDR2 (germline): SGHRS, YFSETQ. CDR3 sequence: CASSLEPSSYNSPLHF. The CDR3 nucleotides read TGCGCCAGCAGCTTGGAACCGAGCTCCTATAATTCACCCCTCCACTTT.

V usage is TRBV2 and J usage is TRBJ1-5; a possible D gene is TRBD1 (6 bases). Germline V gene sequence: CDR1 SNHLY, CDR2 FYNNEI. V was pared by 6 bases and J by 1 base, with 10 bases between. The CDR3 loop spans 14 amino acids. In DNA form, the CDR3 reads TGTGCCAGCAGGCAGGGGCTGAGCAATCAGCCCCAGCATTTT. Amino acids: CASRQGLSNQPQHF. Using reference TRBV2 and TRBJ1-5 for the parts outside the CDR3, the full variable domain is EPEVTQTPSHQVTQMGQEVILRCVPISNHLYFYWYRQILGQKVEFLVSFYNNEISEKSEIFDDQFSVERPDGSNFTLKIRSTKLEDSAMYFCASRQGLSNQPQHFGDGTRLSIL.

The rearrangement uses TRBV5-1 and TRBJ2-7; maybe TRBD1 (5 bases). V lost 2 bases, J lost 2 bases, and 14 bases lay in between. Germline lookup yields CDR1 SGHRS and CDR2 YFSETQ. The CDR3 is 15 residues long. The CDR3 is CASSFLRDPTYEQYF. The CDR3 region has the DNA TGCGCCAGCAGCTTCCTCAGGGATCCCACCTACGAGCAGTACTTC.

V and J are TRBV5-5 and TRBJ2-6; possible D gene TRBD1, 5 bases. Trimming removed 6 bases from V and 2 bases from J, with 12 bases in between. Germline V gives CDR1 SGHKS, CDR2 YYEKEE (reference sequence). This CDR3 comprises 15 residues. This chain's CDR3 is CASNRISTGANVLTF. The CDR3 DNA reads TGTGCCAGCAACAGGATATCAACTGGGGCCAACGTCCTGACTTTC. The full variable domain, its missing parts supplied by reference TRBV5-5 and TRBJ2-6, is DAGVTQSPTHLIKTRGQQVTLRCSPISGHKSVSWYQQVLGQGPQFIFQYYEKEERGRGNFPDRFSARQFPNYSSELNVNALLLGDSALYLCASNRISTGANVLTFGAGSRLTVL.

The chain uses TRBV28 and TRBJ1-2; no clear D. The CDR3 runs to 15 residues. V was pared by 3 bases and J by 8 bases, with 19 bases between. Germline CDR1 is MDHEN and CDR2 is SYDVKM. The CDR3 nucleotides are TGTGCCAGCAGTTTTTTAGGAGGGCTAGTTCAGGGCTACACCTTC. Its translation: CASSFLGGLVQGYTF.

This clone has just a few counts. The genes are TRBV7-3 and TRBJ2-5; 11 bases agree with TRBD2. Germline values: CDR1 SGHTA, CDR2 FQGTGA. This CDR3 is built from 16 residues. The trim removed 5 bases at V and 2 bases at J, leaving 7 bases unmatched. CDR3 bases: TGTGCCAGCAGCCTTAGCGGGGGGGCAGGACAAGAGACCCAGTACTTC. Protein sequence: CASSLSGGAGQETQYF.

The gene calls are TRBV5-1 and TRBJ1-6; tentative D call: TRBD1 (6 bases). The CDR3 extends over 16 amino acids. Germline values: CDR1 SGHRS, CDR2 YFSETQ. With 7 bases removed from V and 12 bases from J, the gap between germline ends came to 26 bases. The CDR3 here is CASLVGGVGRGVPLHF. The DNA of the CDR3 is TGCGCCAGCCTGGTTGGCGGTGTGGGCAGGGGTGTACCCCTCCACTTT.

V is TRBV5-6 and J is TRBJ2-7, with TRBD1 matching 7 bases. This CDR3 is 14 amino acids long. Germline CDR1 SGHDT, CDR2 YYEEEE. The junction had 8 bases not matched to a gene; V was cut back by 6 bases and J by 2 bases. CDR3 amino acids: CASTLRTGPYEQYF. CDR3 in DNA: TGTGCCAGCACCCTACGGACAGGCCCCTACGAGCAGTACTTC.

J is TRBJ1-2 and V is TRBV6-1; weak D call: TRBD1 (6 bases). Per the germline V gene, CDR1 is MNHNS and CDR2 is SASEGT. Trimming took off 1 base at V and 5 bases at J, with 11 bases between the two ends. This CDR3 comprises 14 residues. The CDR3 nucleotides read TGTGCCAGCAGTGAAGGTTCCAGGGGATATGGCTACACCTTC. Translation gives CASSEGSRGYGYTF.

This rearrangement joins TRBV4-2 to TRBJ1-1, with TRBD1 matching over 7 bases. The J segment lost 1 base and the V segment lost 0 bases, leaving 2 bases of the junction unmatched. The germline V gene has CDR1 LGHNA and CDR2 YNFKEQ. The CDR3 runs to 15 residues. The CDR3 coding sequence is TGTGCCAGCAGCCAAGAGGGACAGAGGAACACTGAAGCTTTCTTT. It codes for CASSQEGQRNTEAFF.

The chain carries TRBV5-1 and TRBJ2-6; no clear D gene. V shed 0 bases and J shed 2 bases, with 9 bases lying between them. This CDR3 is 16 amino acids long. Germline V gene data show CDR1 as SGHRS and CDR2 as YFSETQ. The CDR3 protein is CASSLGNTAGANVLTF. In DNA, the CDR3 is TGCGCCAGCAGCTTGGGTAACACAGCTGGGGCCAACGTCCTGACTTTC.

The rearrangement links TRBV7-6 to TRBJ1-5, with a tentative D call TRBD1 (5 bases). V was pared by 2 bases and J by 1 base, with 15 bases between. Germline V gives CDR1 SGHVS, CDR2 FNYEAQ. The CDR3 is 17 residues long. The CDR3 nucleotides are TGTGCCAGCAGCTTATCCGCAGACAGCGGGAGCAATCAGCCCCAGCATTTT. Translation: CASSLSADSGSNQPQHF.

This clone has just a few counts. The V and J genes are TRBV7-2 and TRBJ2-7; 7 nucleotides line up with TRBD1. J gave up 6 bases and V 3 bases, and 2 bases lay outside the gene matches. In germline, CDR1 is SGHTA, CDR2 FQGNSA. The CDR3 is 12 amino acids. CDR3 in amino acids: CASSLTGTEQYF. The CDR3 region has the DNA TGTGCCAGCAGCTTGACAGGGACCGAGCAGTACTTC.

The chain couples TRBV11-1 to TRBJ1-5; D not resolved. Germline V gene sequence: CDR1 SGHAT, CDR2 FQDESV (reference sequence). CDR3 length: 14 residues. The germline V and J ends were trimmed by 4 bases and 7 bases, with 14 bases remaining between them. As DNA, the CDR3 is TGTGCCAGCAGCTCCGGTCCTTTCCCCCAGCCCCAGCATTTT. Amino acids: CASSSGPFPQPQHF.

The chain uses TRBV11-3 and TRBJ2-7; 11 positions agree with TRBD1. V gave up 5 bases and J gave up 6 bases; unmatched junction bases: 9. The CDR3 consists of 15 residues. Germline-derived CDR1 and CDR2 are SGHNT and YENEEA. In DNA form, the CDR3 reads TGTGCCAGCAGCACCGGGACAGGGGGTTTGGGCGAGCAGTACTTC. Its translation is CASSTGTGGLGEQYF.

This clone was counted many times. The chain is built from TRBV9 and TRBJ2-5; TRBD1 aligns across 8 bases. The CDR3 spans 15 residues. Germline V gene data show CDR1 as SGDLS and CDR2 as YYNGEE. The V gene end was trimmed by 0 bases and the J gene end by 2 bases; junction bases not matched to a gene: 3. CDR3 coding DNA: TGTGCCAGCAGCGTAGGACAGGGGATTCAAGAGACCCAGTACTTC. It yields the protein CASSVGQGIQETQYF.

This clone was seen just once. The V and J genes are TRBV5-6 and TRBJ2-7; no clear D gene. V lost 4 bases and J 3 bases, leaving 8 bases between the germline ends. This CDR3 comprises 12 residues. The germline gives CDR1 SGHDT, CDR2 YYEEEE. CDR3 protein: CASSAQSYEQYF. CDR3 sequence (DNA): TGTGCCAGCAGCGCACAGAGCTACGAGCAGTACTTC.

The V call is TRBV2, the J call TRBJ1-4; TRBD1 is a possible D gene (5 bases). In germline, CDR1 is SNHLY, CDR2 FYNNEI. This CDR3 contains 13 residues. V was shortened by 8 bases and J by 4 bases, with 11 bases between the two germline ends. In DNA, the CDR3 is TGTGCCAGCCGGGACTTCCTTAATGAAAAACTGTTTTTT. Protein product: CASRDFLNEKLFF.